The present TCR beta chain was sequenced within a study of control samples from healthy donors and cancer patients. Per the germline V gene, CDR1 is LNHDA and CDR2 is SQIVND (reference sequence). The CDR3 length is 15 residues. The ends were cut back, 2 bases at V and 9 bases at J, with 16 bases in the middle. Generated by immunoSEQ multiplex PCR, the TCRdb table keeps only in-frame clones and is missing some. This table has roughly 150,000 clones, over 90% appearing once. The clonotype originates from a man aged 45 to 65 in good health. The J gene is TRBJ2-2, the V gene TRBV19; the D gene is possibly TRBD2 (6 bases). The source material was blood. The CDR3 DNA follows: TGTGCCAGTAGTATACTACTAGCCCCCCCCTGGGAGCTGTTTTTT. Amino acid sequence: CASSILLAPPWELFF.